This TCR beta chain stems from a study of response to subunit inactivated influenza vaccine. General study results and limits: Few new T cells, the authors suggested, are recruited by each seasonal influenza vaccination.

Turning to this clonotype: The antigen is not known.

V lost 1 base and J 5 bases, leaving 15 bases between the germline ends. The CDR3 length is 15 residues. CDR1 and CDR2 from the germline V gene are SGHRS and YFSETQ. Via MiXCR, TCRdb re-called the RT-PCR reads, giving one row per CDR3 protein. Seen here are about half a million distinct CDR3 sequences, about 25% observed once, and the top ten hold 1.9%. The sample in question was CD4+ T cells sorted from PBMCs, obtained more than 4 days after vaccination. This chain joins TRBV5-1 and TRBJ2-5; D unclear. The receptor's source is a man aged 45 to 65 who received an inactivated influenza vaccine. The CDR3 sequence is CASSLTGTTRETQYF. CDR3 DNA sequence: TGCGCCAGCAGCTTGACGGGCACCACCCGTGAGACCCAGTACTTC.